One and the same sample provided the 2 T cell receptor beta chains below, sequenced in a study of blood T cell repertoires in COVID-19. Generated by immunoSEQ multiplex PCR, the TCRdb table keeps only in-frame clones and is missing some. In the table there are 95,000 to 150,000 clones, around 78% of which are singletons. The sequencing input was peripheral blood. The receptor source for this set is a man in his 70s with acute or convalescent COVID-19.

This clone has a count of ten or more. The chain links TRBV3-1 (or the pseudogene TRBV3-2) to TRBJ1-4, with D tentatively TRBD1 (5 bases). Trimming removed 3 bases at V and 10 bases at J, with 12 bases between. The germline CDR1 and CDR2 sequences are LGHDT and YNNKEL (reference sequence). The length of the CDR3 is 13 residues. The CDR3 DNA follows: TGTGCCAGCAGCCACGGACGGGGGGGAAAACTGTTTTTT. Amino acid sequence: CASSHGRGGKLFF.

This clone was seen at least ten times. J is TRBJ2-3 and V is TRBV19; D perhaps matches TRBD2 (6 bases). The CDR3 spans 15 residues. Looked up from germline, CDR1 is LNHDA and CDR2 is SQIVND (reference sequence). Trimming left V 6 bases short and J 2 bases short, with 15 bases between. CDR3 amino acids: CASRPRGSPTDTQYF. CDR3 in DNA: TGTGCCAGTAGACCCCGGGGGAGCCCCACAGATACGCAGTATTTT.